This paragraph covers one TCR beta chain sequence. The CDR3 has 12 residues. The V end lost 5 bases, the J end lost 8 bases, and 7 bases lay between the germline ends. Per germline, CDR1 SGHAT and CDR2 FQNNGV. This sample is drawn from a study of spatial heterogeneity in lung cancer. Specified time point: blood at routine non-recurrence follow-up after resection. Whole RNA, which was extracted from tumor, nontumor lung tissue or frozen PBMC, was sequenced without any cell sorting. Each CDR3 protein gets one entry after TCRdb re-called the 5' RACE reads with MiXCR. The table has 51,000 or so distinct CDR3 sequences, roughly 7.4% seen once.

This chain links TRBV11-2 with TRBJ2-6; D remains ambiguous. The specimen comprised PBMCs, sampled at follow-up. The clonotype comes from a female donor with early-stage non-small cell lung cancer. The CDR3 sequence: CASSDGPNVLTF. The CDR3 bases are TGTGCCAGCAGCGATGGCCCCAACGTCCTGACTTTC.